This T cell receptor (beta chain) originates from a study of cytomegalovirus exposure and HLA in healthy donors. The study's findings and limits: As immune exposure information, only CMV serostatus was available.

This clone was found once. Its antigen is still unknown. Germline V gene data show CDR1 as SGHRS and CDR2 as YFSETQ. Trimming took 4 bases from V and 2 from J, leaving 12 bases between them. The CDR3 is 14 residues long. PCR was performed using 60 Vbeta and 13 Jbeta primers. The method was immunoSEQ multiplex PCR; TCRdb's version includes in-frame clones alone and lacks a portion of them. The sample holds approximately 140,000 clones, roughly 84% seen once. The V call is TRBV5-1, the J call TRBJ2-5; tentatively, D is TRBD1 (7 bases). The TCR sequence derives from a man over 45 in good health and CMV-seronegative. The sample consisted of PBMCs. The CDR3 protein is CASSAGTAQETQYF. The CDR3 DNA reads TGCGCCAGCAGCGCGGGGACAGCACAAGAGACCCAGTACTTC. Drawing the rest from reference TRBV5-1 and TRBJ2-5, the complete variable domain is KAGVTQTPRYLIKTRGQQVTLSCSPISGHRSVSWYQQTPGQGLQFLFEYFSETQRNKGNFPGRFSGRQFSNSRSEMNVSTLELGDSALYLCASSAGTAQETQYFGPGTRLLVL.